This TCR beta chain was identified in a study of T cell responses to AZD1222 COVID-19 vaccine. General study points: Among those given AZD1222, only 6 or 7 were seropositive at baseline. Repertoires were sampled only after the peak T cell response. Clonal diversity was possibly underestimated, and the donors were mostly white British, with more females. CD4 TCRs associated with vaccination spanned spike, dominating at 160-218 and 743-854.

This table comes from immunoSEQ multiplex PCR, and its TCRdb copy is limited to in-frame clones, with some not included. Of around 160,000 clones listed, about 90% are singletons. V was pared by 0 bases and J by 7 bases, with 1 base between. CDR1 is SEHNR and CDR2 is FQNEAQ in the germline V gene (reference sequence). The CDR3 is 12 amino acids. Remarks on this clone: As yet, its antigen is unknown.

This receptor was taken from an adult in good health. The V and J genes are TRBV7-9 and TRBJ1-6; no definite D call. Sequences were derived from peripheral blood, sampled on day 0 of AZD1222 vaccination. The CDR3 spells CASSLANSPLHF. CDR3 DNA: TGTGCCAGCAGCTTAGCCAATTCACCCCTCCACTTT. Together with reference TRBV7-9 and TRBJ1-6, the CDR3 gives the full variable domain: DTGVSQNPRHKITKRGQNVTFRCDPISEHNRLYWYRQTLGQGPEFLTYFQNEAQLEKSRLLSDRFSAERPKGSFSTLEIQRTEQGDSAMYLCASSLANSPLHFGNGTRLTVT.